The sequence of this T cell receptor beta chain was determined in a study of cytomegalovirus exposure and HLA in healthy donors. CDR3 size: 13 residues. V shed 6 bases, J shed 2 bases, and the junction held 5 bases outside the gene matches. Per the germline V gene, CDR1 is SQVTM and CDR2 is ANQGSEA. The method was immunoSEQ multiplex PCR; TCRdb's version includes in-frame clones alone and lacks a portion of them. This table has roughly 350,000 clones, roughly 85% appearing once. The sequenced sample consisted of PBMCs. This rearrangement joins TRBV29-1 to TRBJ2-5; 8 nucleotides match TRBD1. The sequence was obtained from a young woman in good health and CMV-seronegative. The CDR3 nucleotides read TGCAGCGTGCTCGGGACAGGTCAAGAGACCCAGTACTTC. Protein product: CSVLGTGQETQYF.